This TCR beta chain was observed in a study of shared clonotypes between healthy human individuals. Terminally differentiated effector memory CD45RA+ cells were excluded from the naive CD8 cells, which were CD45RO-negative and positively selected for CCR7. The V gene's germline CDR1 is PRHDT and CDR2 FYEKMQ (reference sequence). The CDR3 totals 11 residues. As concerns this clone: A junction boundary mismatches the germline segment, possibly from a read error. Different DNA sequences within this sample yield the same CDR3.

Repertoires were generated with immunoSEQ multiplex PCR, while TCRdb's copy carries only in-frame clones and drops some. The table records more than 2 million clones, 85% to 95% of them present only once. The sequencing input was naive CD8+ T cells sorted from blood. The chain links TRBV13 to TRBJ2-7; D not certain. The sequence was collected from a man aged 18 to 29 in good health. The CDR3 region is CASSSTYEQYF. The CDR3 coding sequence is TGCGCCAGCAGTTCTACCTACGAGCAGTACTTC.